This T cell receptor beta chain was documented in a study of T cell responses to AZD1222 COVID-19 vaccine. Assay: immunoSEQ multiplex PCR; the TCRdb copy retains only in-frame clones and omits some. The table records approximately 150,000 clones, roughly 92% of them present only once. Germline values: CDR1 LGHNA, CDR2 YNFKEQ. This CDR3 is built from 13 residues. Trimming stripped 4 bases from V and 7 bases from J, with 11 bases between. This chain connects TRBV4-2 to TRBJ2-1; no firm D call. The source is an adult in good health. The sample was peripheral blood, taken on day 0 of AZD1222 vaccination. In DNA, the CDR3 is TGTGCCAGCAGCCGGGCTCTATTTAATGAGCAGTTCTTC. Translating it yields CASSRALFNEQFF.